A selection of T cell receptor beta chains follows, all from one sample in a study of OX40 agonist ivuxolimab in advanced cancers. The table came from immunoSEQ multiplex PCR; TCRdb's copy has only in-frame clones and leaves some out. The sample contains about 26,000 clones, around four fifths of which appear only once. The sample was CD4+ or CD8+ T cells sorted from blood, taken in a trial of the OX40 agonist ivuxolimab. Receptor source: an adult with an advanced solid tumor such as melanoma, head and neck, liver or kidney cancer. The CDR3 runs from the conserved cysteine through the conserved F or W. A D gene is named only where the DNA matches it firmly. Not every row has a clone size; where given, it reads once, few, many or a size class.

- - TRBJ2-7 TRBV7-6 16 TGTGCCAGCAGCTTAGTAGGAGGGGCACTCCGGGACGAGCAGTACTTC CASSLVGGALRDEQYF
- TRBD2 TRBJ2-1 TRBV7-9 15 TGTGCCAGCAGCTTAGGTAGCGGGGGCTTTTATGAGCAGTTCTTC CASSLGSGGFYEQFF
few - TRBJ1-1 TRBV5-4 13 TGTGCCAGCAGGATCCTCGGGGCAGCTGAAGCTTTCTTT CASRILGAAEAFF
once TRBD1 TRBJ1-3 TRBV14 15 TGTGCCAGCAGCCAAGGTACCGGGACAGGAGACACCATATATTTT CASSQGTGTGDTIYF
- - TRBJ2-7 TRBV18 13 TGTGCCAGCTCCCCGCCTTTCGCGATCGAGCAGTACTTC CASSPPFAIEQYF
- TRBD1 TRBJ2-7 TRBV29-1 15 TGCAGCGTTGAAGTCGCGAGACAGGGGCACTACGAGCAGTACTTC CSVEVARQGHYEQYF
- - TRBJ1-2 TRBV4-3 15 TGCGCCAGCAGCCAAGACGGGGGAGGGGGCTATGGCTACACCTTC CASSQDGGGGYGYTF
- - TRBJ2-3 TRBV4-1 13 TGCGCCAGCAGCCAGGCTGGCGGGTATACGCAGTATTTT CASSQAGGYTQYF
few - TRBJ2-7 TRBV13 16 TGTGCCAGCAGCCGTCGGATCGGGATTGGATCCTACGAGCAGTACTTC CASSRRIGIGSYEQYF
- - TRBJ2-5 TRBV2 15 TGTGCCAGCAGTGACGCCGGACTAGGGGGGGAGACCCAGTACTTC CASSDAGLGGETQYF
- TRBD1 TRBJ2-5 TRBV29-1 14 TGCAGCGTTGAAGATTTAGCAGGGGGCGAGACCCAGTACTTC CSVEDLAGGETQYF
- TRBD1 TRBJ2-7 TRBV11-1 14 TGTGCCAGCAGCGCCGGGACAGGCTCCTACGAGCAGTACTTC CASSAGTGSYEQYF
- TRBD2 TRBJ2-3 TRBV9 15 TGTGCCAGCAGCCCGACTAGCAGTTGGACAGATACGCAGTATTTT CASSPTSSWTDTQYF
- - TRBJ1-3 TRBV4-1 16 TGCGCCAGCAGCCAAGGGGTGTACACTTCTGGAAACACCATGTATTTT CASSQGVYTSGNTMYF
- - TRBJ2-7 TRBV6-1 14 TGTGCCAGCAGTGAATGGGGTAGTGGGTACGAGCAGTACTTC CASSEWGSGYEQYF
- TRBD1 TRBJ1-1 TRBV9 15 TGTGCCAGCAGCGGGGGGACAGGGCCCTTTCCTGAAGCTTTCTTT CASSGGTGPFPEAFF
- - TRBJ2-7 TRBV7-9 13 TGTGCCAGCAGCCAGATACTCTACTACGAGCAGTACTTC CASSQILYYEQYF
- - TRBJ1-4 TRBV23-1 16 TGCGCCAGCAGTCAATCCGGGGTTAGGTCTAATGAAAAACTGTTTTTT CASSQSGVRSNEKLFF
- TRBD2 TRBJ2-2 TRBV4-3 17 TGCGCCAGCAGCCTTTACCTGGCGGGAGGGCCGGACGGGGAGCTGTTTTTT CASSLYLAGGPDGELFF
once TRBD1 TRBJ2-7 TRBV11-3 13 TGTGCCAGCAGCGCGAGGGGACAGTACGAGCAGTACTTC CASSARGQYEQYF
- - TRBJ2-7 TRBV6-5 14 TGTGCCAGCAGGAAGGAGGGGGGGGCCCGCGAGCAGTACTTC CASRKEGGAREQYF
- - TRBJ1-1 TRBV28 15 TGTGCCAGCAGTTTTATGGGGGAGGGGAACACTGAAGCTTTCTTT CASSFMGEGNTEAFF
- - TRBJ1-5 TRBV2 14 TGTGCCAGCAGTGAATCCGAGGGCAATCAGCCCCAGCATTTT CASSESEGNQPQHF
once TRBD2 TRBJ2-7 TRBV9 16 TGTGCCAGCAGCGTAGGTTTACGGGAGGTGGACTACGAGCAGTACTTC CASSVGLREVDYEQYF
- - TRBJ2-7 TRBV11-3 18 TGTGCCAGCAGCTTATTCCGGGTGTTTGAAGGGTCCGACTACGAGCAGTACTTC CASSLFRVFEGSDYEQYF
- - TRBJ1-4 TRBV4-1 13 TGCGCCAGCACCCGGCGAGGGTCGGAAAAACTGTTTTTT CASTRRGSEKLFF
- - TRBJ1-2 TRBV28 16 TGTGCCAGCAGTCCGACGACAGGCCCCGTAAGCTATGGCTACACCTTC CASSPTTGPVSYGYTF
once - TRBJ2-1 TRBV19 16 TGTGCCAGTAGTGTAAAAAGGAGACTCTTCGACAATGAGCAGTTCTTC CASSVKRRLFDNEQFF
- TRBD2 TRBJ2-1 TRBV7-2 15 TGTGCCAGCAGCCTCCGGGGGGGCTTCTACAATGAGCAGTTCTTC CASSLRGGFYNEQFF
- - TRBJ2-1 TRBV6-5 11 TGTGCCAGCAGTTACCGCGGACAGAATTTCTTC CASSYRGQNFF
- - TRBJ2-7 TRBV4-1 14 TGCGCCAGCAGCCAAGAGATTAGGTCCTACGAGCAGTACTTC CASSQEIRSYEQYF
- - TRBJ1-3 TRBV13 12 TGTGCCAGCAGGGACTCTGGAAACACCATATATTTT CASRDSGNTIYF
- TRBD2 TRBJ2-3 TRBV30 13 TGTGCCTGGAGTCCCGGGGGGTGGGATACGCAGTATTTT CAWSPGGWDTQYF
- TRBD2 TRBJ2-7 TRBV7-2 12 TGTGCCAGCAGCTTAACTAGCGGGAAATGGTACTTC CASSLTSGKWYF
medium-sized - TRBJ1-2 TRBV5-1 14 TGCGCCAGCAGCCTACCGGGCGGGACCTATGGCTACACCTTC CASSLPGGTYGYTF
few - TRBJ1-5 TRBV9 16 TGTGCCAGCAGCGTAGGGACAGAAGGGGCTGATCAGCCCCAGCATTTT CASSVGTEGADQPQHF
- TRBD2 TRBJ2-7 TRBV9 15 TGTGCCAGCAGCGTATCTTCTAGCGGGCGCCACGAGCAGTACTTC CASSVSSSGRHEQYF
- - TRBJ1-3 TRBV2 14 TGTGCCAGCAGTGAGCGGTTCTCTGGAAACACCATATATTTT CASSERFSGNTIYF
- - TRBJ2-4 TRBV7-9 16 TGTGCCAGCAGCCCGCCGGTGGGACTAGCCAAAAACATTCAGTACTTC CASSPPVGLAKNIQYF
- - TRBJ2-7 TRBV4-2 17 TGTGCCAGCAGCCAAGATCCCCCCTCCGGGAGCGAGAACGAGCAGTACTTC CASSQDPPSGSENEQYF
- - TRBJ1-5 TRBV15 13 TGTGCCACCAGCTCTTGGGCGGGCCAGCCCCAGCATTTT CATSSWAGQPQHF
once - TRBJ1-2 TRBV10-3 16 TGTGCCATCAGTGAAAACAGGGTGTTGAAGCACTATGGCTACACCTTC CAISENRVLKHYGYTF
few - TRBJ2-2 TRBV11-3 13 TGTGCCAGCGAAGGACAAATCACCGGGGAGCTGTTTTTT CASEGQITGELFF
- TRBD1 TRBJ2-7 TRBV7-2 17 TGTGCCAGCAGCTTAGCAACAGGGGGAAGTAGCCCCTACGAGCAGTACTTC CASSLATGGSSPYEQYF
- - TRBJ2-3 TRBV4-3 15 TGCGCCAGCAGCCACCTTCAAGGGGGACCAGATACGCAGTATTTT CASSHLQGGPDTQYF
once - TRBJ2-7 TRBV7-2 14 TGTGCCAGCAGCTCCGCCCCGGGACCCTTCGAGCAGTACTTC CASSSAPGPFEQYF
- TRBD1 TRBJ2-5 TRBV28 14 TGTGCCAGCAGTTTGACAGGGGTCCAAGAGACCCAGTACTTC CASSLTGVQETQYF
- TRBD1 TRBJ1-1 TRBV4-1 14 TGCGCCAGCAGCCAAGGTCGGGGAGGGGGCTACAAATTCTTT CASSQGRGGGYKFF
- - TRBJ2-7 TRBV7-8 11 TGTGCCAGCAGCTCCCAGTACGAGCAGTACTTC CASSSQYEQYF
- - TRBJ2-7 TRBV30 14 TGTGCCTGGGAGGGGGGGGACATGTCCTACGAGCAGTACTTC CAWEGGDMSYEQYF
- - TRBJ2-7 TRBV5-5 11 TGTGCCAGCAGCTTAAAGGGCGAGCAGTACTTC CASSLKGEQYF
- TRBD2 TRBJ2-7 TRBV27 15 TGTGCCAGCAGTTTTGGTAGCGGGAGTCGCTACGAGCAGTACTTC CASSFGSGSRYEQYF
- - TRBJ2-7 TRBV10-2 13 TGCGCCAGCATAGGAGGTAACTCCTACGAGCAGTACTTC CASIGGNSYEQYF
- - TRBJ1-3 TRBV21-1 16 TGTGCCAGCATCTCCTCGGGGCGTATCTCTGGAAACACCATATATTTT CASISSGRISGNTIYF
- - TRBJ1-3 TRBV6-1 13 TGTGCCAGCAGTGAAGTAGAACTGGACACCATATATTTT CASSEVELDTIYF